This T cell receptor (beta chain) was identified in a study of CD8+ T cells in alopecia areata. Sequencing templates came from extracted RNA that was reverse transcribed into cDNA. Repertoires were generated with immunoSEQ multiplex PCR, while TCRdb's copy carries only in-frame clones and drops some. This sample has 90,000 to 100,000 clones, with 50% to 75% found just once. A remark on this clone: Its antigen is undetermined.

The CDR3 totals 14 residues. V lost 5 bases and J 6 bases, leaving 13 bases between the germline ends. Germline V gives CDR1 SEHNR, CDR2 FQNEAQ (reference sequence). Treatment here: oral pan-JAK inhibitor, 5-10 mg twice daily. Investigators sorted PBMCs to obtain both CD4+ and CD8+ T cells. Points from the study as a whole: On tofacitinib, scalp clonality and expanded CD8+ clones among top 100 fell significantly. TCR sharing across patients was less clear than in mice, possibly HLA-related.

This chain links TRBV7-9 with TRBJ1-4; D unresolved. The source was CD8+ T cells sorted from blood, collected at week 4, from a patient treated with tofacitinib. The receptor comes from a human donor with alopecia areata. CDR3 sequence reads: CASSRSEVYEKLFF. In DNA, the CDR3 is TGTGCCAGCAGCCGATCAGAGGTTTATGAAAAACTGTTTTTT.